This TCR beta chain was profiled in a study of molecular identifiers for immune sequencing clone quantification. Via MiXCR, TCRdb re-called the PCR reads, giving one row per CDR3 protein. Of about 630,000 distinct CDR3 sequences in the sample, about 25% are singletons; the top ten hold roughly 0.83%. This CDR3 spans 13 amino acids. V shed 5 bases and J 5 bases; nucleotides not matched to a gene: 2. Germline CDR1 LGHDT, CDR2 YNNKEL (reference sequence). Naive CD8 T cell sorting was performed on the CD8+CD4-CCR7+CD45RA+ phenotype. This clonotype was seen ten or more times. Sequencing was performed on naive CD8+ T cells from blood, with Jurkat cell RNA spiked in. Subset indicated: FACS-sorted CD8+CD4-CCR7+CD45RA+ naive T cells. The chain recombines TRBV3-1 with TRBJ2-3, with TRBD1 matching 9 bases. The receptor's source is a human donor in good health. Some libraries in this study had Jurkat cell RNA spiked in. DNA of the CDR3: TGTGCCAGCAGCGGGGACAGGGAAGATACGCAGTATTTT. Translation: CASSGDREDTQYF.